This TCR beta chain was sequenced during a study of CD8 T cells in ankylosing spondylitis. Each TCR beta library was made by quantitative 5'-RACE that incorporated molecular barcodes. TCRdb redid the calling of the 5' RACE reads with MiXCR, one entry per CDR3 protein. The sample holds around 450,000 distinct CDR3 sequences, 25% to 30% seen once. The study, taken as a whole, reports: As reported, disease-linked clones showed significant enrichment in matched ankylosing spondylitis synovial fluid. Ankylosing spondylitis blood appeared to carry a characteristic TCR beta motif of roughly eight highly homologous variants. As for the disease-linked clones, they showed a CD8+ phenotype and occurred at relatively low frequencies in peripheral blood. Reactive arthritis synovial fluid and blood were previously reported to contain some motif variants.

This clonotype has just a few counts. Its antigen is not identified. The sample comprised blood, either unsorted or a sorted T cell fraction (not recorded which). The receptor was isolated from a male donor with ankylosing spondylitis.

The CDR3 region has the DNA TGTGCCACCTTATCTAGCGGGAGTTACGAGCAGTACTTC. As protein: CATLSSGSYEQYF. The chain joins TRBV15 to TRBJ2-7; 10 nucleotides match TRBD2. Germline V gives CDR1 LNHNV, CDR2 YYDKDF (reference sequence). J gave up 4 bases and V 8 bases, and 5 bases lay outside the gene matches. The CDR3 is 13 amino acids.